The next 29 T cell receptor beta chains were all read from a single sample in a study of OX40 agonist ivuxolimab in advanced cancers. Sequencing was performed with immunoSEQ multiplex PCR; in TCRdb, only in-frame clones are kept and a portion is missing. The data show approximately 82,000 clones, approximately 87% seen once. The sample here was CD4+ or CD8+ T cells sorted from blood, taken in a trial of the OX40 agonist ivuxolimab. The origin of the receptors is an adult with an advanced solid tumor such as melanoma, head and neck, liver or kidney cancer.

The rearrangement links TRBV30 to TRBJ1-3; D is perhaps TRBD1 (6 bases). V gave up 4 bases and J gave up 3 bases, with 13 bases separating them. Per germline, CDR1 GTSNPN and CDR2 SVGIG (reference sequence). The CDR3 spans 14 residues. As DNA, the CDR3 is TGTGCCTGGACCCTGGGGGCTGGTGGAAACACCATATATTTT. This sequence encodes CAWTLGAGGNTIYF.

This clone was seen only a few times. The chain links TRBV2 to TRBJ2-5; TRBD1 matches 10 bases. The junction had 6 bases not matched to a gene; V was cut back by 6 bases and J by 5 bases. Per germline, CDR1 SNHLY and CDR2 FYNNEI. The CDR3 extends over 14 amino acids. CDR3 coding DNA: TGTGCCAGCAGAGGGACAGGGGTTTGGGAGACCCAGTACTTC. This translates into CASRGTGVWETQYF.

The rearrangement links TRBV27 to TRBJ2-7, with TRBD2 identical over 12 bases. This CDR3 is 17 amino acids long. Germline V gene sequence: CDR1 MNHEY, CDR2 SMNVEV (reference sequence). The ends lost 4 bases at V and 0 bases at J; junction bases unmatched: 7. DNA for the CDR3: TGTGCCAGCAGTTCCCGACTAGCGGGAGAGTTCTCCTACGAGCAGTACTTC. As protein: CASSSRLAGEFSYEQYF.

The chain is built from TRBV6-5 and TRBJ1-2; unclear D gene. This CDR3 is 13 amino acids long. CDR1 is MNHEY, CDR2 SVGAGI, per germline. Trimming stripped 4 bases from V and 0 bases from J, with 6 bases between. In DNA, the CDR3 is TGTGCCAGCAGTTTAACAGCTAACTATGGCTACACCTTC. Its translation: CASSLTANYGYTF.

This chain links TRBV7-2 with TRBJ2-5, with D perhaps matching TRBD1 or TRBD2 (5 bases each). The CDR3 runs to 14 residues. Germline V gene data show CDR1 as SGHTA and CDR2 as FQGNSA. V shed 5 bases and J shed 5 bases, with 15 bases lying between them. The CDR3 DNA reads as TGTGCCAGCAGCGGAGGCCCAGGGTTCGAGACCCAGTACTTC. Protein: CASSGGPGFETQYF.

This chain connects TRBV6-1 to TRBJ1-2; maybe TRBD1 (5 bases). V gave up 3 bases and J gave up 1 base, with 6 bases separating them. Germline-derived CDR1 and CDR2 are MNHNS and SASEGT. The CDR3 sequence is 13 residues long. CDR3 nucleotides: TGTGCCAGCAGTGACAGGGATAACTATGGCTACACCTTC. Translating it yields CASSDRDNYGYTF.

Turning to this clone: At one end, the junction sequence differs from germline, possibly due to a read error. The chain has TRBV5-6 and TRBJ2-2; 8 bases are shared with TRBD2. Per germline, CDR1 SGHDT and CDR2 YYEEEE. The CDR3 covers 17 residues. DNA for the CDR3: TGTGCCAGCAGCTTGGTATCCAAGCGGGAGAACCCCGGGGAGCTGTTTTTT. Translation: CASSLVSKRENPGELFF.

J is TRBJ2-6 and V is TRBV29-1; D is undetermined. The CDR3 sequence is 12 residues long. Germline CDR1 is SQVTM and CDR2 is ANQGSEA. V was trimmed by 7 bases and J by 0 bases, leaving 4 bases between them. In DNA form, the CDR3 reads TGCAGCGCGAGCTCTGGGGCCAACGTCCTGACTTTC. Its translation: CSASSGANVLTF.

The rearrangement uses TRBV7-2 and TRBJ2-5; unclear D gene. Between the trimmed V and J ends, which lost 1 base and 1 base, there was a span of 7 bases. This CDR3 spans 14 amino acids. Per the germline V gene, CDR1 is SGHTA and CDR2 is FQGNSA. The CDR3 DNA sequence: TGTGCCAGCAGCTTAGGTTCAGCCCAAGAGACCCAGTACTTC. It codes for CASSLGSAQETQYF.

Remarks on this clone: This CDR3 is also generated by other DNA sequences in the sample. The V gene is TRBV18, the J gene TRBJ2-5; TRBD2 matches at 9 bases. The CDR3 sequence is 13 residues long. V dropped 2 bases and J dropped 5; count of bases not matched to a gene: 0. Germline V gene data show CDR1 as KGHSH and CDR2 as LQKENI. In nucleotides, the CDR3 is TGTGCCAGCTCACCAGGACTAGCGGAGACCCAGTACTTC. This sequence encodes CASSPGLAETQYF.

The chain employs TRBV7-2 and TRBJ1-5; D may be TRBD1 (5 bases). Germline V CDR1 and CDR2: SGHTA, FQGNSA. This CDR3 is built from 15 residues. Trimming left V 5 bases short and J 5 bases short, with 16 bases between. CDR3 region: CASSPRSGGDQPQHF. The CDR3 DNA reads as TGTGCCAGCAGCCCACGGTCCGGGGGGGATCAGCCCCAGCATTTT.

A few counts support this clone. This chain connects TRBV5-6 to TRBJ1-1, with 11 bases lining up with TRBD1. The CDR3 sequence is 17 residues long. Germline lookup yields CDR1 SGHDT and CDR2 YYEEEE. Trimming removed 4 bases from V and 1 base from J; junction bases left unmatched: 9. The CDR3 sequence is CASSLGWTGGRNTEAFF. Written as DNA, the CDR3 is TGTGCCAGCAGCCTAGGCTGGACAGGGGGCAGGAACACTGAAGCTTTCTTT.

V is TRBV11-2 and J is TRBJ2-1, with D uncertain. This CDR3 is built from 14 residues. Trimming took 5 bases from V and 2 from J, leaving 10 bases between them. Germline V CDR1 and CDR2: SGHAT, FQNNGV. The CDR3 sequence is CASSPVRAYNEQFF. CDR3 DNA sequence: TGTGCCAGCAGCCCCGTACGGGCCTACAATGAGCAGTTCTTC. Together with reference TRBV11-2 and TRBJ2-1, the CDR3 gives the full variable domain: EAGVAQSPRYKIIEKRQSVAFWCNPISGHATLYWYQQILGQGPKLLIQFQNNGVVDDSQLPKDRFSAERLKGVDSTLKIQPAKLEDSAVYLCASSPVRAYNEQFFGPGTRLTVL.

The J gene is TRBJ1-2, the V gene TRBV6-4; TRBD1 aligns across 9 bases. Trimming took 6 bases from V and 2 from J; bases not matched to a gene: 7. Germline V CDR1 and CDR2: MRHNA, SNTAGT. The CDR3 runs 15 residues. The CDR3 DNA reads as TGTGCCAGCAGCCAGGACGGACAGGGGAACTATGGCTACACCTTC. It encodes CASSQDGQGNYGYTF.

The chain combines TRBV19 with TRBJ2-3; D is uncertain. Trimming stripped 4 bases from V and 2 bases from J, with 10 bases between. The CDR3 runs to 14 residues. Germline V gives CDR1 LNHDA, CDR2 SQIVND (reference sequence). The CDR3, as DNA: TGTGCCAGTAGTACCCAGTCGAACACAGATACGCAGTATTTT. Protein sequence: CASSTQSNTDTQYF. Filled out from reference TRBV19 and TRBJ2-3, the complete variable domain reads DGGITQSPKYLFRKEGQNVTLSCEQNLNHDAMYWYRQDPGQGLRLIYYSQIVNDFQKGDIAEGYSVSREKKESFPLTVTSAQKNPTAFYLCASSTQSNTDTQYFGPGTRLTVL.

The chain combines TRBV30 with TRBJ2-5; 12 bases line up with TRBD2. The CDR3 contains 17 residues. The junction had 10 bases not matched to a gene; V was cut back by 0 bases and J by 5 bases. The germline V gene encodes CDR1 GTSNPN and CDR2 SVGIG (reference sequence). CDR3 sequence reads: CAWSVRFLAGGVETQYF. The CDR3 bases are TGTGCCTGGAGTGTACGGTTTCTAGCGGGGGGGGTGGAGACCCAGTACTTC.

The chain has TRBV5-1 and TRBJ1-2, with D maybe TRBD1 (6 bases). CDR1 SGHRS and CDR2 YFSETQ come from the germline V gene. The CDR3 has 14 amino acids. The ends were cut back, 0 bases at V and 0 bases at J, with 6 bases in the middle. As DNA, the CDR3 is TGCGCCAGCAGCTTGGGGGGGCCTAACTATGGCTACACCTTC. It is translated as CASSLGGPNYGYTF.

The DNA of the CDR3 is TGCGCCAGCAGCTTGGAGGCAGGGCCCACAGATACGCAGTATTTT. Translating it yields CASSLEAGPTDTQYF. The rearrangement uses TRBV5-1 and TRBJ2-3; D may be TRBD1 (5 bases). Looked up from germline, CDR1 is SGHRS and CDR2 is YFSETQ. The CDR3 consists of 15 residues. V was trimmed by 0 bases and J by 2 bases, leaving 10 bases between them.

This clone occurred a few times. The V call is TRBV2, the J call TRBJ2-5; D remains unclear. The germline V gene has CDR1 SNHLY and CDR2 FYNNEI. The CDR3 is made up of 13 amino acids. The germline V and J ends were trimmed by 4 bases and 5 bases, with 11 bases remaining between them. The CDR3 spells CASSGNIVETQYF. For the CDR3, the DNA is TGTGCCAGCAGTGGAAATATCGTGGAGACCCAGTACTTC. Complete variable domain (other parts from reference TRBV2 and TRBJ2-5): EPEVTQTPSHQVTQMGQEVILRCVPISNHLYFYWYRQILGQKVEFLVSFYNNEISEKSEIFDDQFSVERPDGSNFTLKIRSTKLEDSAMYFCASSGNIVETQYFGPGTRLLVL.

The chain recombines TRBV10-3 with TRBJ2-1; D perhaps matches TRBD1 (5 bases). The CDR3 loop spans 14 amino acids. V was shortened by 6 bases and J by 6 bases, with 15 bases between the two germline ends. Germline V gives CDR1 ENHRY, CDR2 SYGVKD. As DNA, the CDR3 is TGTGCCATCAGGGGATCACAGGTGACCAATGAGCAGTTCTTC. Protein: CAIRGSQVTNEQFF.

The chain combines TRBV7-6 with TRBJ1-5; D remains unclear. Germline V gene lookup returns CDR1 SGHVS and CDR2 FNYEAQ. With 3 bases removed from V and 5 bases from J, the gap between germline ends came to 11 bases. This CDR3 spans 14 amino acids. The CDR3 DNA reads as TGTGCCAGCAGCTTTTTACGGGATGATCAGCCCCAGCATTTT. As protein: CASSFLRDDQPQHF.

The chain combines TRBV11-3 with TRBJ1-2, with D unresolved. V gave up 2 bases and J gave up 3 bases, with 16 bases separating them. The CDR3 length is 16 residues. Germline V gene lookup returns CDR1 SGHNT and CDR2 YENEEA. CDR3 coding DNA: TGTGCCAGCAGCTTAAAGCATTTTTGGGAGCACTATGGCTACACCTTC. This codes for CASSLKHFWEHYGYTF.

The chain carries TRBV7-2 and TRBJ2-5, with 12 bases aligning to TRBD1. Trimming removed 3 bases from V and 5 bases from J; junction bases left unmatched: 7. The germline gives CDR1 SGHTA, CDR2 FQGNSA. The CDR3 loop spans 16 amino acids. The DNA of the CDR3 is TGTGCCAGCAGCTTTTGGGACAGGGGGCGTCTTGAGACCCAGTACTTC. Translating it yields CASSFWDRGRLETQYF. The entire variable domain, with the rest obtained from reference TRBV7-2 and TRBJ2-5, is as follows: GAGVSQSPSNKVTEKGKDVELRCDPISGHTALYWYRQSLGQGLEFLIYFQGNSAPDKSGLPSDRFSAERTGGSVSTLTIQRTQQEDSAVYLCASSFWDRGRLETQYFGPGTRLLVL.

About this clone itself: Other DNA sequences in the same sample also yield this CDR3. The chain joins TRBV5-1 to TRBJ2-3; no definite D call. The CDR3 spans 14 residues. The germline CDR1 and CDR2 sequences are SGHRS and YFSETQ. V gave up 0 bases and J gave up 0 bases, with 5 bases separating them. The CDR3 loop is CASSLGGSTDTQYF. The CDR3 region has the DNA TGCGCCAGCAGCTTGGGGGGTAGCACAGATACGCAGTATTTT.

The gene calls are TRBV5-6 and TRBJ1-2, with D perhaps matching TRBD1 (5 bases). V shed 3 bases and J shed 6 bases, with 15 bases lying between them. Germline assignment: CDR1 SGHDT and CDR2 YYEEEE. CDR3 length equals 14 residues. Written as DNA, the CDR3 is TGTGCCAGCAGCTCGCTTGGGTGGGGGGATGGCTACACCTTC. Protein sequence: CASSSLGWGDGYTF.

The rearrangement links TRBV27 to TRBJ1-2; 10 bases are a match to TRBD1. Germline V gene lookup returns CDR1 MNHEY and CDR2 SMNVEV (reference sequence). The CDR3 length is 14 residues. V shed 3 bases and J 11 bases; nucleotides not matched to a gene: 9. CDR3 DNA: TGTGCCAGCAGTTTCCGGGACAGGGGTTCTCTGTACACCTTC. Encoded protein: CASSFRDRGSLYTF.

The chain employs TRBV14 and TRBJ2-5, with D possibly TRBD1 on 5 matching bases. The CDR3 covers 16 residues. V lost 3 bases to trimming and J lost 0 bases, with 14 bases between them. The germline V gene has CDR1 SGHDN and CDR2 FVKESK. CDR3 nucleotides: TGTGCCAGCAGCCATACGACAGCCCCGTACCAAGAGACCCAGTACTTC. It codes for CASSHTTAPYQETQYF.

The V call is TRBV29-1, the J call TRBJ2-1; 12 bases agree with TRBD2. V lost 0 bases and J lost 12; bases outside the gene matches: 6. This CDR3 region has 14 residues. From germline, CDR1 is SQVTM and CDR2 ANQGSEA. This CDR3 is CSVEDRLAGGMQFF. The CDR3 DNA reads TGCAGCGTTGAAGATAGGCTAGCGGGAGGGATGCAGTTCTTC.

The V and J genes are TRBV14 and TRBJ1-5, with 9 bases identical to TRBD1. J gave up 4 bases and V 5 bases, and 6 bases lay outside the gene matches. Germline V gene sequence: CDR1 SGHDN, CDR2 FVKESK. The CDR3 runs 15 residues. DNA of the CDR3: TGTGCCAGCAGCAAGGCCGGACAGGGGAATCAGCCCCAGCATTTT. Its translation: CASSKAGQGNQPQHF.